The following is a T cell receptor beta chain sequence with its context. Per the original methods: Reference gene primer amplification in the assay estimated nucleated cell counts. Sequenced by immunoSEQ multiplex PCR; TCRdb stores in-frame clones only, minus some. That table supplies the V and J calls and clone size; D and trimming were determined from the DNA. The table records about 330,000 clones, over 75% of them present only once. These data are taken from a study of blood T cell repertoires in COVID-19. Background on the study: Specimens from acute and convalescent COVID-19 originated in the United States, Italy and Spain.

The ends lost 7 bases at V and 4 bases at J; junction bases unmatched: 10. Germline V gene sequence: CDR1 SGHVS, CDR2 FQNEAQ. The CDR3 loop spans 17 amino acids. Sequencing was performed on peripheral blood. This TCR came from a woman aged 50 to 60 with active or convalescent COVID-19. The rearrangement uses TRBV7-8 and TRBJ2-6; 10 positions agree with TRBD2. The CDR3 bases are TGTGCCAGCAAATCGCGGACTAGCGGTTACGGGGCCAACGTCCTGACTTTC. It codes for CASKSRTSGYGANVLTF.